The 22 T cell receptor beta chains given below trace back to one sample, sequenced in a study of chemoradiotherapy in HPV16-positive cancers. TCRdb keeps only in-frame clones here, not all; method: immunoSEQ multiplex PCR. The profile shows tens of thousands of clones, roughly 95% of them singletons. This specimen was acquired from a patient who underwent chemoradiotherapy. Every receptor here comes from a human donor with HPV-associated anogenital cancer.

In its sample, this clone was seen a few times. The chain couples TRBV15 to TRBJ2-5; D is uncertain. Germline V CDR1 and CDR2: LNHNV, YYDKDF (reference sequence). The CDR3 has 13 amino acids. V was shortened by 0 bases and J by 4 bases, with 6 bases between the two germline ends. The CDR3: CATSRDTPETQYF. For the CDR3, the DNA is TGTGCCACCAGCAGAGATACCCCAGAGACCCAGTACTTC.

V gene TRBV7-8 combines with J gene TRBJ2-7, with D perhaps matching TRBD1 (5 bases). Between the trimmed V and J ends, which lost 3 bases and 2 bases, there was a span of 11 bases. CDR3 size: 14 residues. CDR1 and CDR2 from the germline V gene are SGHVS and FQNEAQ. The CDR3 is CASSFDRQPYEQYF. CDR3 nucleotide sequence: TGTGCCAGCAGCTTCGATCGACAGCCCTACGAGCAGTACTTC.

V is TRBV27 and J is TRBJ1-5, with D possibly TRBD1 on 6 matching bases. The CDR3 length is 15 residues. V lost 2 bases and J 4 bases, leaving 12 bases between the germline ends. Germline CDR1 is MNHEY and CDR2 is SMNVEV (reference sequence). CDR3 in DNA: TGTGCCAGCAGTTTAAGTGGACAGTCAAATCAGCCCCAGCATTTT. Amino acids: CASSLSGQSNQPQHF.

This chain connects TRBV5-1 to TRBJ1-5; perhaps TRBD1 as D (5 bases). The germline V gene encodes CDR1 SGHRS and CDR2 YFSETQ. The CDR3 contains 15 residues. The ends were cut back, 0 bases at V and 4 bases at J, with 11 bases in the middle. The CDR3, as DNA: TGCGCCAGCAGCTTGGGGGGACGGATTAATCAGCCCCAGCATTTT. Translated: CASSLGGRINQPQHF.

The chain combines TRBV27 with TRBJ1-2, with 7 bases identical to TRBD1. V was clipped by 6 bases and J by 4 bases; unmatched bases: 14. The CDR3 spans 16 residues. Germline CDR1 is MNHEY and CDR2 is SMNVEV (reference sequence). The CDR3 is CASSSRPNRDSYGYTF. The CDR3 coding sequence is TGTGCCAGCAGCTCCCGTCCCAACAGGGACAGCTATGGCTACACCTTC.

This rearrangement joins TRBV19 to TRBJ2-6; D may correspond to TRBD1 or TRBD2 (6 bases each). The germline V gene encodes CDR1 LNHDA and CDR2 SQIVND (reference sequence). V dropped 4 bases and J dropped 1 base, with 11 bases sitting between them. The CDR3 extends over 16 amino acids. CDR3 loop: CASSRGAVSGANVLTF. CDR3 bases: TGTGCCAGTAGTAGGGGGGCGGTTTCTGGGGCCAACGTCCTGACTTTC.

The chain is built from TRBV7-3 and TRBJ2-3; TRBD1 agrees at 9 bases. The CDR3 covers 16 residues. CDR1 SGHTA and CDR2 FQGTGA come from the germline V gene. The J segment lost 0 bases and the V segment lost 5 bases, leaving 6 bases of the junction unmatched. CDR3 amino acids: CASSRWTGASTDTQYF. The CDR3 bases are TGTGCCAGCAGCCGATGGACAGGGGCTAGCACAGATACGCAGTATTTT.

The J gene is TRBJ2-1, the V gene TRBV7-2; D is perhaps TRBD1 (5 bases). Germline CDR1 SGHTA, CDR2 FQGNSA. This CDR3 is 13 amino acids long. V gave up 3 bases and J gave up 10 bases, with 13 bases separating them. CDR3 loop: CASSLRQGREQFF. The CDR3 nucleotides read TGTGCCAGCAGCTTGAGGCAGGGAAGGGAGCAGTTCTTC.

The rearrangement joins TRBV27 to TRBJ2-3; D could derive from TRBD1 or TRBD2 (5 bases each). Trimming took off 4 bases at V and 5 bases at J, with 13 bases between the two ends. Germline V gives CDR1 MNHEY, CDR2 SMNVEV (reference sequence). This CDR3 contains 14 residues. This CDR3 reads CASSSPLGVDTQYF. CDR3 DNA: TGTGCCAGCAGTTCACCTCTGGGGGTAGATACGCAGTATTTT.

The V call is TRBV6-1, the J call TRBJ2-7; D is possibly TRBD1 (5 bases). The CDR3 covers 16 residues. CDR1 MNHNS and CDR2 SASEGT come from the germline V gene. With 0 bases removed from V and 4 bases from J, the gap between germline ends came to 16 bases. Here the CDR3 DNA reads TGTGCCAGCAGTGAAGCGGCCGCAGGGATAGGGTACGAGCAGTACTTC. Amino acid sequence: CASSEAAAGIGYEQYF.

This chain links TRBV6-5 with TRBJ1-2; no clear D gene. Deletions cut 3 bases from V and 2 bases from J, with 7 bases between. The CDR3 totals 13 residues. The germline CDR1 and CDR2 sequences are MNHEY and SVGAGI. As DNA, the CDR3 is TGTGCCAGCAGTTATGACCTAAACTATGGCTACACCTTC. This sequence encodes CASSYDLNYGYTF.

This sequence joins TRBV7-9 and TRBJ2-7, with D maybe TRBD1 (6 bases). V shed 0 bases and J shed 7 bases, with 16 bases lying between them. The CDR3 loop spans 15 amino acids. Germline V gene data show CDR1 as SEHNR and CDR2 as FQNEAQ (reference sequence). The CDR3 spells CASSLAPGVSVEQYF. For the CDR3, the DNA is TGTGCCAGCAGCTTAGCCCCAGGGGTCTCGGTGGAGCAGTACTTC.

The CDR3, as DNA: TGTGCCAGCAGCCCAGTGAGGGGACTTTCTAATGAAAAACTGTTTTTT. Protein product: CASSPVRGLSNEKLFF. This chain connects TRBV11-2 to TRBJ1-4; the D gene is possibly TRBD1 (5 bases). Germline CDR1 and CDR2: SGHAT and FQNNGV. The CDR3 contains 16 residues. Trimming stripped 5 bases from V and 3 bases from J, with 16 bases between.

As DNA, the CDR3 is TGTGCCAGCAGTGAATCCCTCTATGGCTACACCTTC. Translating gives CASSESLYGYTF. The chain is built from TRBV2 and TRBJ1-2; D gene unclear. The CDR3 sequence is 12 residues long. Germline CDR1 and CDR2: SNHLY and FYNNEI. V lost 2 bases and J 4 bases, leaving 5 bases between the germline ends. Filled out from reference TRBV2 and TRBJ1-2, the complete variable domain reads EPEVTQTPSHQVTQMGQEVILRCVPISNHLYFYWYRQILGQKVEFLVSFYNNEISEKSEIFDDQFSVERPDGSNFTLKIRSTKLEDSAMYFCASSESLYGYTFGSGTRLTVV.

This chain uses TRBV28 with TRBJ2-2; D tentatively reads TRBD1 or TRBD2 (5 bases each). Germline V gene data show CDR1 as MDHEN and CDR2 as SYDVKM. V was shortened by 2 bases and J by 5 bases, with 18 bases between the two germline ends. This CDR3 has 17 amino acids. In DNA form, the CDR3 reads TGTGCCAGCAGTTTAGGCGGACACGGGGATAAGACCGGGGAGCTGTTTTTT. Protein: CASSLGGHGDKTGELFF.

The chain links TRBV7-8 to TRBJ2-6; D unresolved. Trimming cost V 3 bases and J 0 bases, with 9 bases left between them. Germline V gene data show CDR1 as SGHVS and CDR2 as FQNEAQ. The CDR3 has 16 amino acids. DNA for the CDR3: TGTGCCAGCAGCTTGATTGGGATCTCTGGGGCCAACGTCCTGACTTTC. It specifies CASSLIGISGANVLTF.

This rearrangement joins TRBV11-1 to TRBJ1-1; 7 bases match TRBD1. The germline CDR1 and CDR2 sequences are SGHAT and FQDESV (reference sequence). Trimming at V came to 2 bases and at J to 3 bases, leaving 6 bases not matched to a gene. This CDR3 has 15 amino acids. CDR3 nucleotides: TGTGCCAGCAGCTTAAAGGGGGCCGGGTACACTGAAGCTTTCTTT. Amino acid sequence: CASSLKGAGYTEAFF.

The CDR3 reads CASSYTSGGGADTQYF. Written as DNA, the CDR3 is TGTGCCAGCAGCTACACTAGCGGAGGCGGTGCAGATACGCAGTATTTT. This sequence joins TRBV7-8 and TRBJ2-3, with 8 bases fitting TRBD2. From germline, CDR1 is SGHVS and CDR2 FQNEAQ. The CDR3 is 16 amino acids. The V segment lost 4 bases and the J segment 4 bases; nucleotides outside the gene matches: 10. Drawing the rest from reference TRBV7-8 and TRBJ2-3, the complete variable domain is GAGVSQSPRYKVAKRGQDVALRCDPISGHVSLFWYQQALGQGPEFLTYFQNEAQLDKSGLPSDRFFAERPEGSVSTLKIQRTQQEDSAVYLCASSYTSGGGADTQYFGPGTRLTVL.

This sequence joins TRBV5-1 and TRBJ1-1; D not resolved. V shed 4 bases and J shed 0 bases, with 10 bases lying between them. Germline V lookup: CDR1 SGHRS, CDR2 YFSETQ. CDR3 size: 14 residues. CDR3: CASSRDAMNTEAFF. The CDR3 nucleotides are TGCGCCAGCAGCCGCGACGCTATGAACACTGAAGCTTTCTTT. The full variable domain, rest sourced from reference TRBV5-1 and TRBJ1-1, is KAGVTQTPRYLIKTRGQQVTLSCSPISGHRSVSWYQQTPGQGLQFLFEYFSETQRNKGNFPGRFSGRQFSNSRSEMNVSTLELGDSALYLCASSRDAMNTEAFFGQGTRLTVV.

V gene TRBV5-4 combines with J gene TRBJ2-2, with TRBD2 matching over 7 bases. V was pared by 3 bases and J by 6 bases, with 8 bases of the junction left unmatched. Germline V gives CDR1 SGHNT, CDR2 YYREEE (reference sequence). The CDR3 totals 15 residues. In DNA form, the CDR3 reads TGTGCCAGCAGCTCACAAGGGACTACGGCCGGGGAGCTGTTTTTT. Residues: CASSSQGTTAGELFF.

The chain combines TRBV7-2 with TRBJ1-2; perhaps TRBD1 as D (5 bases). Trimming left V 5 bases short and J 6 bases short, with 10 bases between. Germline-derived CDR1 and CDR2 are SGHTA and FQGNSA. The CDR3 covers 12 residues. DNA of the CDR3: TGTGCCAGCAGCCCCCGGGACCATGGCTACACCTTC. This codes for CASSPRDHGYTF. Complete variable domain (other parts from reference TRBV7-2 and TRBJ1-2): GAGVSQSPSNKVTEKGKDVELRCDPISGHTALYWYRQSLGQGLEFLIYFQGNSAPDKSGLPSDRFSAERTGGSVSTLTIQRTQQEDSAVYLCASSPRDHGYTFGSGTRLTVV.

A word on this clone: Its ends do not fully match the called genes, so a read error is possible. The sample has other DNA sequences that encode this CDR3 too. The rearrangement joins TRBV28 to TRBJ1-2, with 7 bases that match TRBD1. CDR1 is MDHEN, CDR2 SYDVKM, per germline. The CDR3 totals 12 residues. The CDR3: CASSLGGLDRRF. The DNA for the CDR3 is TGTGCCAGCAGCTTAGGAGGATTGGACAGGCGATTC.